This entry lists 21 T cell receptor beta chains sequenced from one sample in a study (dated by TCRdb to 2015 to 2016). The library was obtained by RT-PCR. Sequenced using an Illumina MiSeq. TCRdb cleaned the public reads at Q25 with fastp, built clones with MiXCR and kept in-frame beta chains. Rows are unified per CDR3 protein, each entry keeping the most common DNA and genes. The sample table records about 680,000 distinct CDR3 sequences; about 14% of these occur just once. The ten largest make up around 3.3% of the sample. The sample comprised memory CD4+ T cells from blood. The receptors originated from a female donor in good health, serving as a healthy control.

This clonotype was observed at least ten times. J is TRBJ2-3 and V is TRBV29-1; possible D gene TRBD2, 5 bases. Germline CDR1 reads SQVTM; CDR2 reads ANQGSEA. The V and J ends lost 6 bases and 1 base respectively, with 11 bases between them. This CDR3 has 13 residues. Here the CDR3 DNA reads TGCAGCGTCACGCAAGCGGGCACAGATACGCAGTATTTT. Translating gives CSVTQAGTDTQYF.

This clonotype came up a few times. CDR3 protein: CASSQDRGGGTYEQYF. DNA for the CDR3: TGCGCCAGCAGCCAAGACAGGGGAGGAGGGACCTACGAGCAGTACTTC. V gene TRBV4-3 combines with J gene TRBJ2-7, with D perhaps being TRBD1 or TRBD2 (6 bases each). Germline values: CDR1 LGHNA, CDR2 YSLEER. V dropped 0 bases and J dropped 2 bases, with 14 bases sitting between them. The CDR3 consists of 16 residues.

Only a few counts were recorded for this clonotype. The V call is TRBV7-9, the J call TRBJ1-1; 8 nucleotides match TRBD1. Germline CDR1 is SEHNR and CDR2 is FQNEAQ (reference sequence). The V and J ends lost 6 bases and 9 bases, in that order; junction bases with no gene match: 6. This CDR3 has 12 amino acids. DNA of the CDR3: TGTGCCAGCAGTAAACAGGGGGAGAAAGCTTTCTTT. This gives the protein CASSKQGEKAFF.

This clonotype has only a few counts. The chain has TRBV20-1 and TRBJ2-1; 10 nucleotides line up with TRBD2. Germline V gene sequence: CDR1 DFQATT, CDR2 SNEGSKA (reference sequence). This CDR3 has 14 amino acids. Germline trimming cut 6 bases from V and 7 bases from J; bases unmatched to any gene: 9. The CDR3: CSAPGTSVRNEQFF. CDR3 DNA sequence: TGCAGTGCACCCGGGACTAGCGTACGGAATGAGCAGTTCTTC.

This clonotype has more than one count but fewer than ten. The chain couples TRBV12-3 or TRBV12-4 to TRBJ1-1; D remains unclear. There are 13 residues in the CDR3. V lost 3 bases and J lost 1, with 6 bases in between. CDR3 DNA: TGTGCCAGCAGTTTGTTCGCGAACACTGAAGCTTTCTTT. Its protein product is CASSLFANTEAFF.

This clonotype was observed many times. The CDR3 loop reads CASNGITPGADTQYF. In DNA form, the CDR3 reads TGTGCCAGCAACGGGATAACACCGGGAGCAGATACGCAGTATTTT. The chain combines TRBV28 with TRBJ2-3; TRBD2 is a possible D gene (6 bases). The V end lost 7 bases, the J end lost 4 bases, and 18 bases lay between the germline ends. This CDR3 spans 15 amino acids. Germline V gene sequence: CDR1 MDHEN, CDR2 SYDVKM. The variable domain in full, with the rest retrieved from reference TRBV28 and TRBJ2-3, is DVKVTQSSRYLVKRTGEKVFLECVQDMDHENMFWYRQDPGLGLRLIYFSYDVKMKEKGDIPEGYSVSREKKERFSLILESASTNQTSMYLCASNGITPGADTQYFGPGTRLTVL.

This clonotype was counted at least ten times. The J gene is TRBJ2-7, the V gene TRBV29-1; 8 bases are a match to TRBD2. The V gene end was trimmed by 4 bases and the J gene end by 3 bases; junction bases not matched to a gene: 11. CDR1 SQVTM and CDR2 ANQGSEA come from the germline V gene. The CDR3 has 15 amino acids. The CDR3 spells CSVAPQIAGSYEQYF. CDR3 in DNA: TGCAGCGTTGCCCCCCAAATAGCGGGGAGCTACGAGCAGTACTTC.

This clonotype occurred a few times. This chain uses TRBV11-1 with TRBJ2-2, with no clear D. The V end was cut by 5 bases, the J end by 5 bases, with 15 bases between. This CDR3 has 15 amino acids. Germline V gene lookup returns CDR1 SGHAT and CDR2 FQDESV (reference sequence). CDR3 DNA sequence: TGTGCCAGCAGCCCTATGGAGTCCGGGACCGGGGAGCTGTTTTTT. Its translation is CASSPMESGTGELFF.

The rearrangement uses TRBV10-2 and TRBJ2-5; unclear D gene. Germline V gives CDR1 WSHSY, CDR2 SAAADI. The CDR3 spans 13 residues. V was pared by 3 bases and J by 1 base, with 6 bases between. As DNA, the CDR3 is TGCGCCAGCAGTGATTCAACCCAAGAGACCCAGTACTTC. It encodes CASSDSTQETQYF.

In its sample, this clonotype was seen many times. This rearrangement joins TRBV5-6 to TRBJ2-7, with 7 bases matching TRBD1. This CDR3 has 16 residues. Losses at the gene ends were 6 bases for V and 1 base for J; bases not matched to a gene: 13. The germline CDR1 and CDR2 sequences are SGHDT and YYEEEE. In DNA form, the CDR3 reads TGTGCCAGCAAGGGGGCCCGGCGAGCGGTTTCCTACGAGCAGTACTTC. Residues: CASKGARRAVSYEQYF.

This clonotype was detected a few times. This CDR3 reads CASSPARTVSDEQYF. The CDR3 coding sequence is TGTGCCAGCTCACCAGCAAGGACAGTTTCGGACGAGCAGTACTTC. J is TRBJ2-7 and V is TRBV18, with a weak D call TRBD1 (6 bases). The CDR3 sequence is 15 residues long. CDR1 is KGHSH, CDR2 LQKENI, per germline. The V gene lost 2 bases and the J gene lost 5 bases, with 16 bases spanning the gap.

This clonotype was seen many times. This chain links TRBV6-1 with TRBJ1-1, with 8 bases that match TRBD1. Germline V gene data show CDR1 as MNHNS and CDR2 as SASEGT. Trimming at V came to 1 base and at J to 5 bases, leaving 6 bases not matched to a gene. The CDR3 totals 15 residues. CDR3 region: CASSEGQGAWTEAFF. CDR3 DNA sequence: TGTGCCAGCAGTGAAGGGCAGGGGGCCTGGACTGAAGCTTTCTTT.

This chain connects TRBV6-5 to TRBJ2-7; tentatively, D is TRBD1 (6 bases). The V end lost 4 bases, the J end lost 1 base, and 17 bases lay between the germline ends. The CDR3 is made up of 16 amino acids. Germline values: CDR1 MNHEY, CDR2 SVGAGI. The CDR3 here is CASSLSVWGRSYEQYF. CDR3 DNA sequence: TGTGCCAGCAGTTTATCCGTCTGGGGGCGATCCTACGAGCAGTACTTC.

This clonotype was seen a few times. CDR3 amino acids: CASSLDTGVYGNTIYF. The CDR3 nucleotides read TGTGCCAGCAGCTTAGATACAGGGGTATACGGAAACACCATATATTTT. The chain employs TRBV7-2 and TRBJ1-3; 7 bases align to TRBD1. Trimming cost V 1 base and J 4 bases; bases outside gene matches: 7. There are 16 residues in the CDR3. Germline CDR1 and CDR2: SGHTA and FQGNSA.

This clonotype has ten or more counts. The chain uses TRBV4-3 and TRBJ2-5, with 8 bases fitting TRBD2. With 0 bases clipped from V and 5 bases from J, the junction kept 8 bases outside the gene matches. CDR1 and CDR2 from the germline V gene are LGHNA and YSLEER. The CDR3 spans 16 residues. CDR3: CASSQDLTGGRETQYF. The CDR3 nucleotides read TGCGCCAGCAGCCAAGATTTGACGGGGGGGCGTGAGACCCAGTACTTC.

This clonotype has a handful of counts. J is TRBJ1-5 and V is TRBV6-5, with TRBD1 as a possible D gene (6 bases). The germline V and J ends were trimmed by 2 bases and 9 bases, with 23 bases remaining between them. CDR1 is MNHEY, CDR2 SVGAGI, per germline. There are 17 residues in the CDR3. CDR3 DNA sequence: TGTGCCAGCAGTTACAGGTCGGCAGGGGTGGGTATCTGGCCCCAGCATTTT. It codes for CASSYRSAGVGIWPQHF.

This clonotype occurred many times. The V gene is TRBV12-3 or TRBV12-4, the J gene TRBJ2-2; TRBD1 aligns across 7 bases. The CDR3 contains 12 residues. V lost 11 bases and J lost 8; bases outside the gene matches: 8. The CDR3 loop reads CAVRQGPGELFF. The DNA of the CDR3 is TGTGCCGTACGACAGGGTCCGGGGGAGCTGTTTTTT.

This chain joins TRBV3-1 and TRBJ2-1; D uncertain. Per the germline V gene, CDR1 is LGHDT and CDR2 is YNNKEL (reference sequence). This CDR3 comprises 15 residues. Trimming took off 1 base at V and 11 bases at J, with 18 bases between the two ends. CDR3 region: CASSQGPFLGVKQFF. The CDR3 nucleotides are TGTGCCAGCAGCCAAGGGCCTTTCCTTGGGGTTAAGCAGTTCTTC.

This clonotype was detected ten times or more. This chain joins TRBV7-9 and TRBJ1-1; perhaps TRBD1 as D (6 bases). CDR3 length: 12 residues. From germline, CDR1 is SEHNR and CDR2 FQNEAQ (reference sequence). V was pared by 4 bases and J by 7 bases, with 10 bases between. In DNA, the CDR3 is TGTGCCAGCAGCTACGGACAGATTGAAGCTTTCTTT. Translation: CASSYGQIEAFF.

The V gene is TRBV3-1, the J gene TRBJ1-1; D is ambiguous. V was cut by 3 bases and J by 1 base, with 6 bases left in between. The CDR3 has 13 amino acids. CDR1 LGHDT and CDR2 YNNKEL come from the germline V gene (reference sequence). The CDR3 nucleotides read TGTGCCAGCAGCCAGTTCCAGAACACTGAAGCTTTCTTT. Translation: CASSQFQNTEAFF.

This sequence joins TRBV4-3 and TRBJ2-1; 16 bases map to TRBD2. CDR1 is LGHNA, CDR2 YSLEER, per germline. CDR3 size: 17 residues. Trimming took 0 bases from V and 8 from J; bases not matched to a gene: 4. In DNA form, the CDR3 reads TGCGCCAGCAGCCAAGAGGGACTAGCGGGGGGGTTGCATGAGCAGTTCTTC. Translating gives CASSQEGLAGGLHEQFF.